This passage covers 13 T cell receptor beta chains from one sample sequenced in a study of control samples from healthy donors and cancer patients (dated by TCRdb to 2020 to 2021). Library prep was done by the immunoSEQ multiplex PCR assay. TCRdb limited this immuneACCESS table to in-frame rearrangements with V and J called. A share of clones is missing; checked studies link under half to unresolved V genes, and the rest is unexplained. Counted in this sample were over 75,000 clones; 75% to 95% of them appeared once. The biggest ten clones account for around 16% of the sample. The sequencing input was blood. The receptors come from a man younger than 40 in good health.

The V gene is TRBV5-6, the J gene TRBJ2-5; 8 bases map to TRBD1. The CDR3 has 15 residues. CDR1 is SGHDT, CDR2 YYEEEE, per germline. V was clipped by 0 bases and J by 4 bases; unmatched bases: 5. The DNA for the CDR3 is TGTGCCAGCAGCTTGGGTCAGGGGGCTGGAGAGACCCAGTACTTC. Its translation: CASSLGQGAGETQYF.

The CDR3 spells CASREGSRETQYF. As DNA, the CDR3 is TGTGCCAGTAGAGAGGGCAGTAGAGAGACCCAGTACTTC. V and J are TRBV19 and TRBJ2-5; perhaps TRBD2 as D (5 bases). Trimming took 6 bases from V and 4 from J, leaving 12 bases between them. Looked up from germline, CDR1 is LNHDA and CDR2 is SQIVND (reference sequence). The CDR3 is 13 amino acids. The complete variable domain, with remaining parts taken from reference TRBV19 and TRBJ2-5, reads DGGITQSPKYLFRKEGQNVTLSCEQNLNHDAMYWYRQDPGQGLRLIYYSQIVNDFQKGDIAEGYSVSREKKESFPLTVTSAQKNPTAFYLCASREGSRETQYFGPGTRLLVL.

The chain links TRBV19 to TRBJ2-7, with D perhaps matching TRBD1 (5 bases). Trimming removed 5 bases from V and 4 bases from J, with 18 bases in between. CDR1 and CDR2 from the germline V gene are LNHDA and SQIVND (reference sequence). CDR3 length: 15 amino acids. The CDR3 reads CASSAPQAGMYEQYF. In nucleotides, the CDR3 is TGTGCCAGTAGTGCCCCCCAGGCAGGGATGTACGAGCAGTACTTC.

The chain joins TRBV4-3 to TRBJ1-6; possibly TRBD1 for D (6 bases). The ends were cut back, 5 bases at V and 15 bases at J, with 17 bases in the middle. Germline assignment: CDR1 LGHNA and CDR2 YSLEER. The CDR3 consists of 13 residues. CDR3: CASSASDRFHLHF. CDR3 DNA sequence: TGCGCCAGCAGCGCGAGCGACAGGTTCCACCTCCACTTT.

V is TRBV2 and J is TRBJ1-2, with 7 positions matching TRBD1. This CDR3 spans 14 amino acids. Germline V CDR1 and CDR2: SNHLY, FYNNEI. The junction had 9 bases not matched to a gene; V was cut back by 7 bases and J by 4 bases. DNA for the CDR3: TGTGCCAGCACGGTTGAAGACAGGGCCTATGGCTACACCTTC. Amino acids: CASTVEDRAYGYTF.

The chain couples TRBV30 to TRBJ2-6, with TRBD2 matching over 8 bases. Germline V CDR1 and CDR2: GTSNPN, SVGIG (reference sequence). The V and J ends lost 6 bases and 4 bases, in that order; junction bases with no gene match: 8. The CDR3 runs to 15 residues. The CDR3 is CACARGGTGANVLTF. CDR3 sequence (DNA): TGTGCCTGTGCTCGGGGGGGGACCGGGGCCAACGTCCTGACTTTC.

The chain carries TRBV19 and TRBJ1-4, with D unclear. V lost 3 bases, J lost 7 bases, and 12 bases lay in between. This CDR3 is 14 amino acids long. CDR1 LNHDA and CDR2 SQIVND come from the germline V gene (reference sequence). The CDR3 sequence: CASSMGSLGEKLFF. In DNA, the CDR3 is TGTGCCAGTAGTATGGGCAGTCTGGGTGAAAAACTGTTTTTT.

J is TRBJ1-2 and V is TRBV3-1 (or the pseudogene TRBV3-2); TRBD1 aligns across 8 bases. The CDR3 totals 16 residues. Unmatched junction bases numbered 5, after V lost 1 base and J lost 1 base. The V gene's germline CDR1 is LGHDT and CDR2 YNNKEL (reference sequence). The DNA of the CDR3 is TGTGCCAGCAGCCAAGGGACAGGGAGAAATAACTATGGCTACACCTTC. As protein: CASSQGTGRNNYGYTF.

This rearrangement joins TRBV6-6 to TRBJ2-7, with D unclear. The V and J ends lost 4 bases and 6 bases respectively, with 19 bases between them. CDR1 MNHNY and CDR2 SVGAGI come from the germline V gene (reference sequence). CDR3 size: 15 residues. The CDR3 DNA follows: TGTGCCAGCAGTTCTAATCAGGATCGGGTCGGCGAGCAGTACTTC. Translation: CASSSNQDRVGEQYF.

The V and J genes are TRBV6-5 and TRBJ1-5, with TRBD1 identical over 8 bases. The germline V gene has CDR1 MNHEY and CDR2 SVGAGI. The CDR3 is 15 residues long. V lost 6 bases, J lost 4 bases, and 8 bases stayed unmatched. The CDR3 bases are TGTGCCAGCAGCCCCCGGGGACAGGTAAATCAGCCCCAGCATTTT. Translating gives CASSPRGQVNQPQHF.

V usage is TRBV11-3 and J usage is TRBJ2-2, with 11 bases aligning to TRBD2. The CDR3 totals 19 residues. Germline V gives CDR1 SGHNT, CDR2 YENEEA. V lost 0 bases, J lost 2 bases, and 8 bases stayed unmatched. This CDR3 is CASSLDHRLAGQNTGELFF. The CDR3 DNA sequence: TGTGCCAGCAGCTTAGATCACAGACTAGCGGGGCAAAACACCGGGGAGCTGTTTTTT.

In DNA, the CDR3 is TGTGCCAGCAGCCAAGGTATCGGAACCGGACTAGCTGGTACGCAGTATTTT. Residues: CASSQGIGTGLAGTQYF. The chain couples TRBV4-2 to TRBJ2-3; TRBD2 matches 8 bases. This CDR3 spans 17 amino acids. The junction had 14 bases not matched to a gene; V was cut back by 1 base and J by 8 bases. Germline-derived CDR1 and CDR2 are LGHNA and YNFKEQ.

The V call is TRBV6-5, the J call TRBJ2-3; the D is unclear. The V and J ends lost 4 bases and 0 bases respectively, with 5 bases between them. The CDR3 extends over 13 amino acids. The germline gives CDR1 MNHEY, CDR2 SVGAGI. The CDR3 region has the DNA TGTGCCAGCAGTTCCGTCAGCACAGATACGCAGTATTTT. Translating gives CASSSVSTDTQYF.